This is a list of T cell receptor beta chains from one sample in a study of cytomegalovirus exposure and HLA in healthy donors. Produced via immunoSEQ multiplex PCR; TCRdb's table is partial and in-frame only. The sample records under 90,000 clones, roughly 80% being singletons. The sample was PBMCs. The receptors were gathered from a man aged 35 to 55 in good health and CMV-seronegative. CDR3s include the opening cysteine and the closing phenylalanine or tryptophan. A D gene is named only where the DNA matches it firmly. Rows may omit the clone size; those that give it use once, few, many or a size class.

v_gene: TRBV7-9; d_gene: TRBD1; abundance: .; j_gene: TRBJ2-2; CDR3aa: CASSARGQSTGELFF; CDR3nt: TGTGCCAGCAGCGCCAGGGGGCAATCGACCGGGGAGCTGTTTTTT
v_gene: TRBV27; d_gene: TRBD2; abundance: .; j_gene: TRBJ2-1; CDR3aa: CASSRLAGTYNEQFF; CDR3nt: TGTGCCAGCAGCCGCCTAGCGGGGACCTACAATGAGCAGTTCTTC
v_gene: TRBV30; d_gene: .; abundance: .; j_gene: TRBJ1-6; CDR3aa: CAWNPEAYGGSPLHF; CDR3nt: TGTGCCTGGAATCCGGAAGCTTACGGGGGTTCACCCCTCCACTTT
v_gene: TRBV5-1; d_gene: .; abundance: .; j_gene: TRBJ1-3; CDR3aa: CASSSLLGNTIYF; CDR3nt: TGCGCCAGCAGCTCCCTTCTGGGAAACACCATATATTTT
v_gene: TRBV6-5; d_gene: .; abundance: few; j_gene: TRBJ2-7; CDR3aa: CASSYDRQGHEQYF; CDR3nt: TGTGCCAGCAGTTACGATCGGCAGGGCCACGAGCAGTACTTC
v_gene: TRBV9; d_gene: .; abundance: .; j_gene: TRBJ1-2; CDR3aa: CASSAHTGAIQYGYTF; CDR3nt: TGTGCCAGCAGCGCCCACACAGGAGCGATCCAATATGGCTACACCTTC
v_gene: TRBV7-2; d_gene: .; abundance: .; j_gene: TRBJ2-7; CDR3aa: CASSLAPTLRSPYEQYF; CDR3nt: TGTGCCAGCAGCTTAGCCCCAACACTACGATCTCCCTACGAGCAGTACTTC
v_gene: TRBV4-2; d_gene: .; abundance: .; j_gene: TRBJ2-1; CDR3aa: CASSQTSGQRTYNEQFF; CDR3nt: TGTGCCAGCAGCCAAACGAGCGGCCAGAGAACCTACAATGAGCAGTTCTTC
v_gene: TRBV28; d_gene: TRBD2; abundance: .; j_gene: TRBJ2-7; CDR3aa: CASRPPTSGGDEQYF; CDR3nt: TGTGCCAGCAGACCTCCGACTAGCGGTGGAGACGAGCAGTACTTC
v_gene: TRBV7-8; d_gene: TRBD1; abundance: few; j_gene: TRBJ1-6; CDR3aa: CASQGQTNSPLHF; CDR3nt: TGTGCCAGCCAGGGACAGACTAATTCACCCCTCCACTTT
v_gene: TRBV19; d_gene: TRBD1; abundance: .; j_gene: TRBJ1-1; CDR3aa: CASSKGLTGTNTEAFF; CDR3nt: TGTGCCAGTAGTAAGGGCTTGACAGGGACGAACACTGAAGCTTTCTTT
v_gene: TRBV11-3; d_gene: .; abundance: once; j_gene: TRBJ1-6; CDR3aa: CASSYGVAGPNSPLHF; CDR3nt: TGTGCCAGCAGCTACGGCGTGGCAGGGCCAAATTCACCCCTCCACTTT
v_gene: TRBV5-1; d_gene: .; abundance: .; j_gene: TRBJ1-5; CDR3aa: CASSLTGQNQPQHF; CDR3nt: TGCGCCAGCAGCCTAACGGGACAAAATCAGCCCCAGCATTTT